Listed below are T cell receptor beta chains from one sample, sequenced in a study of cytomegalovirus exposure and HLA in healthy donors. Some clones are missing from TCRdb's copy, which holds only in-frame ones; the method was immunoSEQ multiplex PCR. The repertoire holds about 280,000 clones, with approximately 90% as singletons. Sequencing was done on a sample of PBMCs. These receptors all come from a woman aged 18-29 years in good health and CMV-seronegative. The CDR3 runs from the conserved cysteine through the conserved F or W. D genes are given only for firm matches. Rows may omit the clone size; those that give it use once, few, many or a size class.

TRBD2 . TRBJ2-3 TRBV7-6 TGTGCCAGCAGCTTATTGGCTAGCGGGGTGAGCACAGATACGCAGTATTTT CASSLLASGVSTDTQYF
. . TRBJ1-2 TRBV6-1 TGTGCCAGCAGTGCCGCGGGAGGAGGCTACACCTTC CASSAAGGGYTF
TRBD2 . TRBJ2-5 TRBV6-5 TGTGCCAGCAGTTGGACTAGCGGGAGGGCCGGAGAGACCCAGTACTTC CASSWTSGRAGETQYF
. . TRBJ2-7 TRBV6-5 TGTGCCAGCAGTTACTCTGAACTAATCGACGAGCAGTACTTC CASSYSELIDEQYF
. . TRBJ2-1 TRBV28 TGTGCCAGCAGGCCCGGGAGCTCCTACAATGAGCAGTTCTTC CASRPGSSYNEQFF
. once TRBJ2-1 TRBV6-1 TGTGCCAGCAGTGAAACCCCCGCGGCATACAATGAGCAGTTCTTC CASSETPAAYNEQFF
. . TRBJ2-2 TRBV27 TGTGCCAGCAGCCTATCAGGGGCCGGGGAGCTGTTTTTT CASSLSGAGELFF
TRBD1 . TRBJ2-7 TRBV27 TGTGCCAGCAGTCTCAGGGGGCTAGTCAACGAGCAGTACTTC CASSLRGLVNEQYF
. . TRBJ2-1 TRBV2 TGTGCCAGCATATTGCTAGCTGGAGTCCCTGAGCAGTTCTTC CASILLAGVPEQFF
. . TRBJ2-5 TRBV6-4 TGTGCCAGCAGTCTAACCGGGACTGCAAAAGAGACCCAGTACTTC CASSLTGTAKETQYF
. . TRBJ1-1 TRBV7-8 TGTGCCAGCAGCCGCGGATTAGGAATGAACACTGAAGCTTTCTTT CASSRGLGMNTEAFF
. . TRBJ1-5 TRBV6-5 TGTGCCAGCAGTTCAGGGGCCAGCAATCAGCCCCAGCATTTT CASSSGASNQPQHF
. few TRBJ1-2 TRBV5-1 TGCGCCAGCAGCTTGGGCCCCGGACCCGGACAGTTATATGGCTACACCTTC CASSLGPGPGQLYGYTF
. once TRBJ1-5 TRBV9 TGTGCCAGCAGCGTAGGGGGGCGCGGGCAGCCCCAGCATTTT CASSVGGRGQPQHF
TRBD1 . TRBJ1-1 TRBV4-1 TGCGCCAGCAGCCACCGGGACAGGGTTTTGACTGAAGCTTTCTTT CASSHRDRVLTEAFF
. . TRBJ1-2 TRBV5-4 TGTGCCAGCAGCCGACGCGGAACAAACTATGGCTACACCTTC CASSRRGTNYGYTF
. . TRBJ2-2 TRBV2 TGTGCCAGCAGCCTACGAGGGGGCACCGGGGAGCTGTTTTTT CASSLRGGTGELFF
TRBD2 . TRBJ2-5 TRBV9 TGTGCCAGCAGCGTAAGGTGGGAGGGGACCCAGTACTTC CASSVRWEGTQYF
. . TRBJ2-7 TRBV5-1 TGCGCCAGCAGCGGGGGGGCAGGGGGCCAGGAGCAGTACTTC CASSGGAGGQEQYF
TRBD1 . TRBJ1-4 TRBV5-1 TGCGCCAGCGGTTACGGACAGGGACGTAATGAAAAACTGTTTTTT CASGYGQGRNEKLFF
. . TRBJ1-4 TRBV25-1 TGTGCCAGCAGTGTCCTAAAGTCTACTAATGAAAAACTGTTTTTT CASSVLKSTNEKLFF
TRBD2 . TRBJ2-7 TRBV11-3 TGTGCCAGCAGCCCTTCATGGCGGGAGGGTTCCTACGAGCAGTACTTC CASSPSWREGSYEQYF
. . TRBJ2-5 TRBV28 TGTGCCAGCAACCCGAGGGGGCAAGAGACCCAGTACTTC CASNPRGQETQYF
. . TRBJ2-3 TRBV27 TGTGCCAGCAGTTCCGCTCGAGTCAAAGATACGCAGTATTTT CASSSARVKDTQYF
. . TRBJ2-1 TRBV10-1 TGCGCCAGCAGTGACCTCAGGGGTTACAATGAGCAGTTCTTC CASSDLRGYNEQFF
. . TRBJ1-1 TRBV27 TGTGCCAGCAGTTTAACAAGCGGGGGATTGCTCATTAACACTGAAGCTTTCTTT CASSLTSGGLLINTEAFF
TRBD1 . TRBJ2-6 TRBV18 TGTGCCAGCTCACCGGGGACAGGGCCCCCGGGGGCCAACGTCCTGACTTTC CASSPGTGPPGANVLTF
TRBD2 . TRBJ2-7 TRBV10-2 TGCGCCAGCAGTGAAGGACTAGGTGAAGACGAGCAGTACTTC CASSEGLGEDEQYF
TRBD1 . TRBJ1-5 TRBV19 TGTGCCAGTAGTATCCCAACAGGGGGGAGAGGACAGCCCCAGCATTTT CASSIPTGGRGQPQHF
TRBD2 . TRBJ2-3 TRBV4-1 TGCGCCAGCAGCCAAGATGGGGCGGGAGGCCTCACAGATACGCAGTATTTT CASSQDGAGGLTDTQYF
TRBD2 . TRBJ2-7 TRBV19 TGTGCCAGTAGGAACCTAGCGGGATCCTACGAGCAGTACTTC CASRNLAGSYEQYF
. . TRBJ1-3 TRBV4-2 TGTGCCAGCAGCGCAAATGCCCCCGGCTCTGGAAACACCATATATTTT CASSANAPGSGNTIYF
TRBD1 few TRBJ1-6 TRBV28 TGTGCCAGCACCCCTGCCGGGACAGGCTTTATTTCACCCCTCCACTTT CASTPAGTGFISPLHF
TRBD1 . TRBJ2-7 TRBV30 TGTGCCTGGAGTGAGGGACAGGGACCATTCTACGAGCAGTACTTC CAWSEGQGPFYEQYF
. . TRBJ2-1 TRBV5-1 TGCGCCAGCAGCTTGGATACAGGGGGGGTACAGAATGAGCAGTTCTTC CASSLDTGGVQNEQFF
. . TRBJ2-3 TRBV7-2 TGTGCCAGCAGCTCAATGACGGCGGTTCTTACAGATACGCAGTATTTT CASSSMTAVLTDTQYF
TRBD1 . TRBJ2-7 TRBV28 TGTGCCAGCAGACTGACAGGGGCGAGCTCCTACGAGCAGTACTTC CASRLTGASSYEQYF
. . TRBJ2-4 TRBV4-3 TGCGCCAGCAGCCAAGCATCTTTCGGGATCGGATCCAAAAACATTCAGTACTTC CASSQASFGIGSKNIQYF
TRBD2 . TRBJ2-2 TRBV5-6 TGTGCCAGCAGCATTTTAGCGGGACGGACCGGGGAGCTGTTTTTT CASSILAGRTGELFF
TRBD2 . TRBJ2-2 TRBV7-3 TGTGCCAGCAGCTTAACCCCAGCGGGAGGGACGAACACCGGGGAGCTGTTTTTT CASSLTPAGGTNTGELFF
TRBD1 . TRBJ1-3 TRBV29-1 TGCAGCGTTGAAAGGTTGGGGACAGGTGGAAACACCATATATTTT CSVERLGTGGNTIYF
TRBD2 few TRBJ2-7 TRBV6-5 TGTGCCAGCAGCCTTAGCGGGAGCTCCTACGAGCAGTACTTC CASSLSGSSYEQYF
TRBD1 . TRBJ2-1 TRBV5-1 TGCGCCAGCAGGTTCAATGCCGGGACAGGGTATCAGATTTCCTACAATGAGCAGTTCTTC CASRFNAGTGYQISYNEQFF
. once TRBJ2-7 TRBV28 TGTGCCAGCAGTACGGCCCTCGTATTAGAGGGTGGCGGCTACGAGCAGTACTTC CASSTALVLEGGGYEQYF
. . TRBJ2-1 TRBV15 TGTGCCACCAGCAAAAGACTTGCTCAGTCGGATGAGCAGTTCTTC CATSKRLAQSDEQFF
TRBD1 . TRBJ1-5 TRBV5-1 TGCGCCAGCAGCTTGTGGGCAGGGGGTCAGCCCCAGCATTTT CASSLWAGGQPQHF
TRBD2 . TRBJ2-7 TRBV19 TGTGCCAGTAGTCCCGGGACTAGCGGTACTCAGTACTTC CASSPGTSGTQYF
. . TRBJ2-3 TRBV11-2 TGTGCCAGCAGCCCAGGCAGGGCTGTCTTAAGAGATACGCAGTATTTT CASSPGRAVLRDTQYF
. . TRBJ2-5 TRBV28 TGTGCCAGCAGGCCCGTGGAGGGGGGGGAACAAGAGACCCAGTACTTC CASRPVEGGEQETQYF
. . TRBJ1-1 TRBV10-2 TGCGCCACCCAGACAGCCCACATGAACACTGAAGCTTTCTTT CATQTAHMNTEAFF
. . TRBJ2-3 TRBV27 TGTGCCAGCAGCCGGGATTTCACAGATACGCAGTATTTT CASSRDFTDTQYF
TRBD1 . TRBJ2-7 TRBV5-6 TGTGCCAGCAGCCAGGGGACAGTACTTTCATACGAGCAGTACTTC CASSQGTVLSYEQYF
. . TRBJ2-7 TRBV6-6 TGTGCCAGCAGATTACTCGGGGAGCAGTACTTC CASRLLGEQYF
TRBD1 . TRBJ2-7 TRBV10-3 TGTGCCATCATGGCGGACAGGGGTCCCTACGAGCAGTACTTC CAIMADRGPYEQYF
. . TRBJ1-5 TRBV15 TGTGCCACCAGCAGCAGGGCGGATCAGCCCCAGCATTTT CATSSRADQPQHF
TRBD2 . TRBJ2-1 TRBV7-6 TGTGCCAGCAGCTTAGTTCGGTCTAGCGGGTACAATGAGCAGTTCTTC CASSLVRSSGYNEQFF
. . TRBJ2-7 TRBV4-1 TGCGCCAGCAGCCTACCAGGGATCGGGGGAGAGCAGTACTTC CASSLPGIGGEQYF
. . TRBJ2-1 TRBV7-2 TGTGCCAGCAGCTTAGCACAGTTAAATGAGCAGTTCTTC CASSLAQLNEQFF
TRBD1 . TRBJ1-5 TRBV30 TGTGCCTGGAGTGGACAGGGCCCAGGGCCCCAGCATTTT CAWSGQGPGPQHF